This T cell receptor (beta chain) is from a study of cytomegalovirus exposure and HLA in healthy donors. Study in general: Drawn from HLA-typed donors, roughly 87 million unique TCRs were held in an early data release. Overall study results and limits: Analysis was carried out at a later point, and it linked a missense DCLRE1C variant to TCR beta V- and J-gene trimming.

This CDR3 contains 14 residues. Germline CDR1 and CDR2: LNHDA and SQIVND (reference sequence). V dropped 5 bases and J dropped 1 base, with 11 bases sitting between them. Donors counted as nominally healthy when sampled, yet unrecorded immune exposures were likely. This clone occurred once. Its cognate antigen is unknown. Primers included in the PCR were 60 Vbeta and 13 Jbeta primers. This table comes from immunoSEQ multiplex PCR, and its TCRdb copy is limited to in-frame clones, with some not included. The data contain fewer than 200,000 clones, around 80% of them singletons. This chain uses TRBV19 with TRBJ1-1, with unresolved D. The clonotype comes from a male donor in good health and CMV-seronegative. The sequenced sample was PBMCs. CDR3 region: CASSPASKNTEAFF. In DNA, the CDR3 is TGTGCCAGTAGTCCGGCTAGTAAGAACACTGAAGCTTTCTTT.